This TCR beta chain was recorded in a study of T-cell reconstitution after alpha-beta-depleted transplantation in children. This clonotype was recorded at least ten times. Antigen unknown. Unique molecular identifiers featured in how the TCRbeta library was prepared. TCRdb reanalysed the PCR reads using MiXCR and keeps one entry per CDR3 protein. The table has 98,000 or so distinct CDR3 sequences, more than 20% seen once. The V end was cut by 1 base, the J end by 8 bases, with 9 bases between. CDR3 length: 12 residues. Germline-derived CDR1 and CDR2 are SGHVS and FNYEAQ. Study-wide points: The origin of alpha-beta T cells about two months after transplant was reportedly several hundred expanded graft clones. T-cell numbers and diversity, one year after transplant, stemmed largely from T cells that were newly produced. Surviving recipient T cells and thymic progenitors produced the high day-60 TCRbeta diversity seen in some patients.

Here the sequenced sample was PBMCs, taken before TCRalphabeta/CD19-depleted stem cell transplant. The TCR sequence derives from a boy between 2 and 10 years old with acute lymphoblastic leukemia, due to receive a stem cell transplant. The chain couples TRBV7-6 to TRBJ2-7; the D is unclear. CDR3 amino acids: CASSLVSGQQYF. The DNA of the CDR3 is TGTGCCAGCAGCTTAGTTTCCGGCCAGCAGTACTTC.